There are many counts of the clone carrying this TCR beta chain. The antigen is undetermined. The data belong to a study of T cells in Graves' hyperthyroidism and ophthalmopathy. Study results and limitations: Among thyroid clonotypes expanded above 0.001, most also appeared in blood.

Amplification targeted TCR beta CDR3 regions from RNA transcripts. The TCR CDR3 first-round RT-PCR relied on the HTBI primer set. TCRdb fed the multiplex PCR reads into MiXCR, producing one record per CDR3 protein. The table has around 97,000 distinct CDR3 sequences, approximately 50% seen once. Graves' hyperthyroidism was deemed stable absent ophthalmopathy progression within 18 months. The CDR3 spans 12 residues. Germline V lookup: CDR1 DFQATT, CDR2 SNEGSKA (reference sequence). The sample was blood. The chain uses TRBV20-1 and TRBJ2-7, with 14 bases aligning to TRBD2. The receptor's source is a man aged 35 to 55 with Graves' hyperthyroidism. CDR3 sequence: CSLGLAGVEQYF. The DNA of the CDR3 is TGCAGCTTGGGACTAGCGGGAGTTGAGCAGTACTTC.